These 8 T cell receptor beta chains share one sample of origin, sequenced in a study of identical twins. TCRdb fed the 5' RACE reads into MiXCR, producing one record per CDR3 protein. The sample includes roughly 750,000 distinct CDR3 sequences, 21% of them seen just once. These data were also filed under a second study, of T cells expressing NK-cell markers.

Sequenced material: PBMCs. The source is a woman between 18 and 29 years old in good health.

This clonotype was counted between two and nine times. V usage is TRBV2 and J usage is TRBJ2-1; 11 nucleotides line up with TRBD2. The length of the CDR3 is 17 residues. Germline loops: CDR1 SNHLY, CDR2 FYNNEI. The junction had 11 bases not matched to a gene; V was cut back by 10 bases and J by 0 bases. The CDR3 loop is CATAGLAVGSSYNEQFF. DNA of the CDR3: TGTGCCACCGCGGGACTAGCGGTGGGGAGCTCCTACAATGAGCAGTTCTTC.

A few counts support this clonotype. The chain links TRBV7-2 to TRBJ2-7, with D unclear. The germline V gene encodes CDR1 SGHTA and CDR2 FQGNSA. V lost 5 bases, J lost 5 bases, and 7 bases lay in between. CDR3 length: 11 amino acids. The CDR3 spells CASSNVNEQYF. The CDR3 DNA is TGTGCCAGCAGCAACGTTAACGAGCAGTACTTC.

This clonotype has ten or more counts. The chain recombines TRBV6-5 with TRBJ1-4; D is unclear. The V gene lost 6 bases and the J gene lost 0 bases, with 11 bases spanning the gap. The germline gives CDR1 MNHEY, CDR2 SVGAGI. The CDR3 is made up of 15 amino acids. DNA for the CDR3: TGTGCCAGCAGCCAAACAGCCGCAACTAATGAAAAACTGTTTTTT. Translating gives CASSQTAATNEKLFF.

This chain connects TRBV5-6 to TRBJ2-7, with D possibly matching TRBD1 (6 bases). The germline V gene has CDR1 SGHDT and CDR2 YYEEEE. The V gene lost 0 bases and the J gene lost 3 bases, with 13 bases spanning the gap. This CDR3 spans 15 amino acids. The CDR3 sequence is CASSLDGQRDYEQYF. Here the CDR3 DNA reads TGTGCCAGCAGCTTGGATGGACAGCGCGACTACGAGCAGTACTTC.

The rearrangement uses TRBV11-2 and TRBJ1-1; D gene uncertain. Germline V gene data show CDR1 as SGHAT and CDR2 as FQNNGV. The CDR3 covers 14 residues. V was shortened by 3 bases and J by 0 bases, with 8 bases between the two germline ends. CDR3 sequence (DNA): TGTGCCAGCAGCTTTGTGAACTTGAACACTGAAGCTTTCTTT. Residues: CASSFVNLNTEAFF.

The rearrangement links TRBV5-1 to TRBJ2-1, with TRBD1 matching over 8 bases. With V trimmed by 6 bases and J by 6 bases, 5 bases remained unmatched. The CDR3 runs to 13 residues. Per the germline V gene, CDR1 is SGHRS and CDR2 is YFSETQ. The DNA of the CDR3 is TGCGCCAGCAAGACAGGGGAGTTCAATGAGCAGTTCTTC. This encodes CASKTGEFNEQFF. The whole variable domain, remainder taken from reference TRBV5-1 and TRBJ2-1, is KAGVTQTPRYLIKTRGQQVTLSCSPISGHRSVSWYQQTPGQGLQFLFEYFSETQRNKGNFPGRFSGRQFSNSRSEMNVSTLELGDSALYLCASKTGEFNEQFFGPGTRLTVL.

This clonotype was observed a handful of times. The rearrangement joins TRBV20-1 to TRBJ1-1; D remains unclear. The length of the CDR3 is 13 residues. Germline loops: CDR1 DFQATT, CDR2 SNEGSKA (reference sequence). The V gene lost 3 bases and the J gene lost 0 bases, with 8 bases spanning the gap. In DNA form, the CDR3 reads TGCAGTGCTAGCGCAGTAATGAACACTGAAGCTTTCTTT. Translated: CSASAVMNTEAFF.

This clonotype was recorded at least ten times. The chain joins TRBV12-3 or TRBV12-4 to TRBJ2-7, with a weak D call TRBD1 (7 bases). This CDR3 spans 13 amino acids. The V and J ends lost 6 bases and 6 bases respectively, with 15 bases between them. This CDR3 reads CASSKNRGLEQYF. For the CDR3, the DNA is TGTGCCAGCAGCAAAAACAGGGGACTCGAGCAGTACTTC.